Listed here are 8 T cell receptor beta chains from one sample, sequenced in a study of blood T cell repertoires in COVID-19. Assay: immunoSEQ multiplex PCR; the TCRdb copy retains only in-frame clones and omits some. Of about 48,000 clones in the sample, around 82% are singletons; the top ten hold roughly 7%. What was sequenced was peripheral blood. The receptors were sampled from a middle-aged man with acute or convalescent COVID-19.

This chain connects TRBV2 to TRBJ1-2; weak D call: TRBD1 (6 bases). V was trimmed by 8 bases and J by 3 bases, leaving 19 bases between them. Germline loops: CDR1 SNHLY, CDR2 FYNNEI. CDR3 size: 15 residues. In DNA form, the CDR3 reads TGTGCCAGCGGATCCCGGGACAATTCATACTATGGCTACACCTTC. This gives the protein CASGSRDNSYYGYTF. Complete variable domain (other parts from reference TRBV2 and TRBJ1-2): EPEVTQTPSHQVTQMGQEVILRCVPISNHLYFYWYRQILGQKVEFLVSFYNNEISEKSEIFDDQFSVERPDGSNFTLKIRSTKLEDSAMYFCASGSRDNSYYGYTFGSGTRLTVV.

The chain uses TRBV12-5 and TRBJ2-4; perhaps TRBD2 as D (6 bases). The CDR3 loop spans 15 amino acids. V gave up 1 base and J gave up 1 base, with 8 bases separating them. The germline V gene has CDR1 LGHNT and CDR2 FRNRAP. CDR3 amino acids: CASGLGGGAKNIQYF. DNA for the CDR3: TGTGCTAGTGGTTTGGGTGGGGGGGCCAAAAACATTCAGTACTTC. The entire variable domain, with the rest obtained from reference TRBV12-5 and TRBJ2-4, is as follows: DARVTQTPRHKVTEMGQEVTMRCQPILGHNTVFWYRQTMMQGLELLAYFRNRAPLDDSGMPKDRFSAEMPDATLATLKIQPSEPRDSAVYFCASGLGGGAKNIQYFGAGTRLSVL.

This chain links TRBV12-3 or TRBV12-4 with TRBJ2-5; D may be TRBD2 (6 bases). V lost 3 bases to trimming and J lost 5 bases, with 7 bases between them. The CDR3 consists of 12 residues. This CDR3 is CASSFGRETQYF. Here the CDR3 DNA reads TGTGCCAGCAGTTTTGGGAGGGAGACCCAGTACTTC.

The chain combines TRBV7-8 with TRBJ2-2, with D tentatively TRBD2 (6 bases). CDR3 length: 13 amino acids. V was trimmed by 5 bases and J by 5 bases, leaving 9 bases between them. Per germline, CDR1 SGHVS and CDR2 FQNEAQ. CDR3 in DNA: TGTGCCAGCAGCCCCCGGGAGACCGGGGAGCTGTTTTTT. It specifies CASSPRETGELFF.

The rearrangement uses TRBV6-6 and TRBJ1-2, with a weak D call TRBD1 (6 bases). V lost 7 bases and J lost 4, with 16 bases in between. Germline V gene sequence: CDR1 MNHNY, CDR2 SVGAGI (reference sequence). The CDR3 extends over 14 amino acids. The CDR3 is CASNHRGSGYGYTF. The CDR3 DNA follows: TGTGCCAGCAACCATAGGGGGAGCGGCTATGGCTACACCTTC.

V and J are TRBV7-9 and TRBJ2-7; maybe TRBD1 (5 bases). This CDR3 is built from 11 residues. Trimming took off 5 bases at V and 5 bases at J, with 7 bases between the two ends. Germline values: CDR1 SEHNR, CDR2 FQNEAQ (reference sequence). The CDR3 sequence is CASSPRDEQYF. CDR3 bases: TGTGCCAGCAGCCCCAGGGACGAGCAGTACTTC.

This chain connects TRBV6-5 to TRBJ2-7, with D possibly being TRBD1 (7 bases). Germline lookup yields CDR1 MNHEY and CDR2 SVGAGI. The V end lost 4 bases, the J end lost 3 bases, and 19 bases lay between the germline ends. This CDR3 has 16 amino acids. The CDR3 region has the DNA TGTGCCAGCAGTTCTAGCGTTGGAGGACAGGACTACGAGCAGTACTTC. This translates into CASSSSVGGQDYEQYF.

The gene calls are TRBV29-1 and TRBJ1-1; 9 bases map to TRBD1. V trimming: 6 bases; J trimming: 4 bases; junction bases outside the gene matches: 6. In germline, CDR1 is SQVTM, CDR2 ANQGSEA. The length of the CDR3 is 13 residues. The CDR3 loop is CSVGTGRFTEAFF. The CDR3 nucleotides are TGCAGCGTCGGGACAGGGCGATTCACTGAAGCTTTCTTT.